Listed below are T cell receptor beta chains from one sample, sequenced in a study of CD8+ T cells in alopecia areata. Produced via immunoSEQ multiplex PCR; TCRdb's table is partial and in-frame only. The sample consists of approximately 150,000 clones, around 54% of them appearing once. The sequencing input was CD4+ T cells sorted from blood. The receptors were sampled from a human donor in good health. Both conserved end residues are part of each CDR3. Fields, in order: V gene, CDR3 protein.

v_call: TRBV5-1
cdr3_aa: CASSSTGSTGELFF

v_call: TRBV4-1
cdr3_aa: CASSQGQVRSTGELFF

v_call: TRBV20-1
cdr3_aa: CSASGGPGQFF

v_call: TRBV2
cdr3_aa: CASTEGIRPQHF

v_call: TRBV29-1
cdr3_aa: CSVRGGGRSETQYF

v_call: TRBV5-1
cdr3_aa: CASSREGVQETQYF

v_call: TRBV29-1
cdr3_aa: CSVGPGQGAYIQYF

v_call: TRBV30
cdr3_aa: CAWGTDGETQYF

v_call: TRBV30
cdr3_aa: CAWSVMTTKNEKLFF

v_call: TRBV5-1
cdr3_aa: CASSSGGREQYF

v_call: TRBV28
cdr3_aa: CASRPGQGDYNEQFF

v_call: TRBV15
cdr3_aa: CATSPRGDSNQPQHF

v_call: TRBV6-1
cdr3_aa: CASSEYVVNTEAFF

v_call: TRBV29-1
cdr3_aa: CSARTGNEKLFF

v_call: TRBV29-1
cdr3_aa: CSGLAVPEQFF

v_call: TRBV14
cdr3_aa: CASSQKNTGELFF

v_call: TRBV6-6
cdr3_aa: CASSYGSSGNTIYF

v_call: TRBV13
cdr3_aa: CASSRAGATRGEQYF

v_call: TRBV29-1
cdr3_aa: CSVDPRRAQEAQYF

v_call: TRBV29-1
cdr3_aa: CSVGGGINQPQHF

v_call: TRBV11-2
cdr3_aa: CASSLGAGTTQYF

v_call: TRBV7-8
cdr3_aa: CASSLNRVLSGNTIYF

v_call: TRBV9
cdr3_aa: CASSVEDGGEQYF

v_call: TRBV30
cdr3_aa: CAWKPGRGIGRGNQPQHF

v_call: TRBV5-6
cdr3_aa: CASSFGLSGELFF

v_call: TRBV29-1
cdr3_aa: CSGKDSNYGYTF

v_call: TRBV5-6
cdr3_aa: CASSRGQYNEQFF

v_call: TRBV4-1
cdr3_aa: CASSLVVMNTEAFF

v_call: TRBV7-8
cdr3_aa: CASSPGRDGNQPQHF

v_call: TRBV7-9
cdr3_aa: CASSRQAGTEAFF

v_call: TRBV5-1
cdr3_aa: CASSSLDGGYEQYF

v_call: TRBV5-1
cdr3_aa: CASSLGTRLTGELFF

v_call: TRBV27
cdr3_aa: CASSSALRDRLNTGELFF